These T cell receptor beta chains were read from a single sample in a study of T-cell memory formation after mild COVID-19. TCRdb analysed the 5' RACE reads with MiXCR anew, one entry per CDR3 protein. This repertoire shows a few hundred thousand distinct CDR3 sequences, approximately 19% found once; its top ten account for 20% to 25%. The sample comprised PBMCs or a T cell subset sorted from them (not recorded which). These receptors were collected from a man between 18 and 29 years old who had mild COVID-19 (a few samples of this study predate the infection). Cell type and time point are not known. CDR3s include the opening cysteine and the closing phenylalanine or tryptophan. The D gene is left open where the match is weak. The size field is filled for only some rows; it gives once, few, many or a size class.

v_call: TRBV2
clone_size: -
d_call: -
j_call: TRBJ1-1
cdr3_aa: CAGEAVVAFF
cdr3_nt: TGTGCCGGCGAGGCTGTGGTAGCTTTCTTT

v_call: TRBV20-1
clone_size: -
d_call: TRBD2
j_call: TRBJ2-4
cdr3_aa: CSARGVAGATGIQYF
cdr3_nt: TGCAGTGCTAGAGGGGTAGCGGGGGCCACGGGCATTCAGTACTTC

v_call: TRBV30
clone_size: few
d_call: TRBD2
j_call: TRBJ2-1
cdr3_aa: CAWTASGRNEQFF
cdr3_nt: TGTGCCTGGACGGCTAGCGGGAGAAATGAGCAGTTCTTC

v_call: TRBV28
clone_size: -
d_call: -
j_call: TRBJ2-3
cdr3_aa: CATKLPGLTDTQYF
cdr3_nt: TGTGCCACCAAACTGCCGGGACTCACAGATACGCAGTATTTT

v_call: TRBV5-6
clone_size: -
d_call: -
j_call: TRBJ2-2
cdr3_aa: CASSLLGRDTGELFF
cdr3_nt: TGTGCCAGCAGCTTGTTGGGCCGGGACACCGGGGAGCTGTTTTTT

v_call: TRBV7-8
clone_size: few
d_call: -
j_call: TRBJ1-1
cdr3_aa: CASSSSGRVDTEAFF
cdr3_nt: TGTGCCAGCAGCTCCTCGGGACGCGTGGACACTGAAGCTTTCTTT

v_call: TRBV7-2
clone_size: few
d_call: -
j_call: TRBJ2-4
cdr3_aa: CASSFPRVKNIQYF
cdr3_nt: TGTGCCAGCAGCTTTCCCAGAGTCAAAAACATTCAGTACTTC

v_call: TRBV5-4
clone_size: -
d_call: -
j_call: TRBJ1-1
cdr3_aa: CASSSPGRANEAFF
cdr3_nt: TGTGCCAGCAGCTCGCCGGGCAGGGCGAATGAAGCTTTCTTT

v_call: TRBV5-1
clone_size: -
d_call: TRBD2
j_call: TRBJ2-7
cdr3_aa: CASSLVAGFSYEQYF
cdr3_nt: TGCGCCAGCAGCTTGGTAGCGGGGTTCTCCTACGAGCAGTACTTC

v_call: TRBV20-1
clone_size: -
d_call: TRBD1
j_call: TRBJ2-5
cdr3_aa: CSAYGQGGETQYF
cdr3_nt: TGCAGTGCTTACGGACAGGGCGGGGAGACCCAGTACTTC

v_call: TRBV5-1
clone_size: -
d_call: -
j_call: TRBJ2-5
cdr3_aa: CASSLAGGTTGETQYF
cdr3_nt: TGCGCCAGCAGCTTGGCCGGAGGCACCACGGGGGAGACCCAGTACTTC

v_call: TRBV5-1
clone_size: few
d_call: -
j_call: TRBJ1-1
cdr3_aa: CASSLARGGTEAFF
cdr3_nt: TGCGCCAGCAGCTTGGCCAGAGGTGGCACTGAAGCTTTCTTT

v_call: TRBV2
clone_size: -
d_call: -
j_call: TRBJ2-5
cdr3_aa: CASSPGTYQETQYF
cdr3_nt: TGTGCCAGCAGTCCCGGGACGTACCAAGAGACCCAGTACTTC

v_call: TRBV2
clone_size: -
d_call: TRBD1
j_call: TRBJ1-4
cdr3_aa: CASSEAPGQGDPAVFF
cdr3_nt: TGTGCCAGCAGTGAAGCTCCCGGACAGGGCGACCCTGCAGTGTTTTTT

v_call: TRBV12-3/TRBV12-4
clone_size: once
d_call: TRBD1
j_call: TRBJ1-5
cdr3_aa: CASSFQGARRQPQHF
cdr3_nt: TGTGCCAGCAGTTTCCAGGGGGCTAGGCGTCAGCCCCAGCATTTT

v_call: TRBV7-9
clone_size: few
d_call: -
j_call: TRBJ1-2
cdr3_aa: CASSPGGRTGVYGYTF
cdr3_nt: TGTGCCAGCAGCCCCGGGGGCAGGACCGGGGTCTATGGCTACACCTTC

v_call: TRBV6-2/TRBV6-3
clone_size: -
d_call: -
j_call: TRBJ1-5
cdr3_aa: CASSYLQGFNQPQHF
cdr3_nt: TGTGCCAGCAGTTACCTTCAGGGGTTCAATCAGCCCCAGCATTTT

v_call: TRBV15
clone_size: -
d_call: TRBD2
j_call: TRBJ2-3
cdr3_aa: CATSRDRGGSTQYF
cdr3_nt: TGTGCCACCAGCAGAGATCGGGGGGGGAGTACGCAGTATTTT

v_call: TRBV10-3
clone_size: -
d_call: -
j_call: TRBJ2-1
cdr3_aa: CAITETGNEQFF
cdr3_nt: TGTGCCATCACAGAGACGGGCAATGAGCAGTTCTTC

v_call: TRBV11-3
clone_size: -
d_call: TRBD2
j_call: TRBJ2-1
cdr3_aa: CASSLAAGGTEQFF
cdr3_nt: TGTGCCAGCAGCTTAGCCGCGGGGGGGACGGAGCAGTTCTTC

v_call: TRBV7-2
clone_size: many
d_call: TRBD1
j_call: TRBJ1-4
cdr3_aa: CASNGQGATNEKLFF
cdr3_nt: TGTGCCAGCAACGGACAGGGAGCAACTAATGAAAAACTGTTTTTT

v_call: TRBV5-1
clone_size: few
d_call: -
j_call: TRBJ1-1
cdr3_aa: CASSLGAGKGTEAFF
cdr3_nt: TGCGCCAGCAGCTTGGGGGCGGGGAAGGGGACTGAAGCTTTCTTT

v_call: TRBV7-9
clone_size: few
d_call: -
j_call: TRBJ2-4
cdr3_aa: CASSSARELAKNIQYF
cdr3_nt: TGTGCCAGCAGCAGCGCCCGAGAGTTGGCCAAAAACATTCAGTACTTC

v_call: TRBV5-4
clone_size: -
d_call: -
j_call: TRBJ1-1
cdr3_aa: CASSFRGWAFF
cdr3_nt: TGTGCCAGCAGCTTCAGGGGTTGGGCTTTCTTT

v_call: TRBV12-3/TRBV12-4
clone_size: -
d_call: TRBD1
j_call: TRBJ1-4
cdr3_aa: CASTRTGRNEKLFF
cdr3_nt: TGTGCCAGCACCCGGACAGGGCGAAATGAAAAACTGTTTTTT

v_call: TRBV9
clone_size: -
d_call: -
j_call: TRBJ1-4
cdr3_aa: CASSPGPKRDEKLFF
cdr3_nt: TGTGCCAGCAGCCCGGGACCAAAACGTGATGAAAAACTGTTTTTT

v_call: TRBV7-3
clone_size: few
d_call: -
j_call: TRBJ2-3
cdr3_aa: CASSLRNPTTDTQYF
cdr3_nt: TGTGCCAGCAGCCTTAGGAACCCCACCACAGATACGCAGTATTTT

v_call: TRBV24-1
clone_size: -
d_call: -
j_call: TRBJ2-1
cdr3_aa: CATSDTSMDSSYNEQFF
cdr3_nt: TGTGCCACCAGTGACACCTCCATGGACAGCTCCTACAATGAGCAGTTCTTC

v_call: TRBV7-9
clone_size: -
d_call: -
j_call: TRBJ1-6
cdr3_aa: CASSPGRFNSPLHF
cdr3_nt: TGTGCCAGCAGCCCCGGACGGTTTAATTCACCCCTCCACTTT

v_call: TRBV5-1
clone_size: few
d_call: TRBD1
j_call: TRBJ2-1
cdr3_aa: CASNRGGMNEQFF
cdr3_nt: TGCGCCAGCAACCGAGGGGGCATGAATGAGCAGTTCTTC

v_call: TRBV18
clone_size: few
d_call: -
j_call: TRBJ1-5
cdr3_aa: CASSPETGFQPQHF
cdr3_nt: TGTGCCAGCTCACCAGAGACAGGCTTTCAGCCCCAGCATTTT

v_call: TRBV20-1
clone_size: -
d_call: -
j_call: TRBJ2-1
cdr3_aa: CSARRSLGNEQFF
cdr3_nt: TGCAGTGCTAGACGGAGCTTGGGTAATGAGCAGTTCTTC

v_call: TRBV7-9
clone_size: -
d_call: -
j_call: TRBJ2-3
cdr3_aa: CASSLGGPAQDTQYF
cdr3_nt: TGTGCCAGCAGCTTGGGTGGGCCAGCACAGGATACGCAGTATTTT

v_call: TRBV10-2
clone_size: many
d_call: TRBD2
j_call: TRBJ2-7
cdr3_aa: CASQTSGSYEQYF
cdr3_nt: TGCGCCAGTCAGACTAGCGGCTCCTACGAGCAGTACTTC

v_call: TRBV23-1
clone_size: -
d_call: -
j_call: TRBJ2-2
cdr3_aa: CASSLPLLAATGELFF
cdr3_nt: TGCGCCAGCAGTCTACCTCTCTTGGCAGCCACCGGGGAGCTGTTTTTT

v_call: TRBV13
clone_size: few
d_call: TRBD1
j_call: TRBJ2-7
cdr3_aa: CASSPPRTGGLGYEQYF
cdr3_nt: TGTGCCAGCAGCCCCCCCCGGACAGGGGGATTAGGCTACGAGCAGTACTTC

v_call: TRBV28
clone_size: few
d_call: -
j_call: TRBJ1-2
cdr3_aa: CASRSGGLYGYTF
cdr3_nt: TGTGCCAGCAGATCTGGGGGGCTCTATGGCTACACCTTC

v_call: TRBV6-2/TRBV6-3
clone_size: few
d_call: -
j_call: TRBJ2-1
cdr3_aa: CATRWAGASYNEQFF
cdr3_nt: TGTGCCACCAGGTGGGCGGGGGCGTCCTACAATGAGCAGTTCTTC

v_call: TRBV6-5
clone_size: few
d_call: TRBD2
j_call: TRBJ2-1
cdr3_aa: CASSRLAGNEQFF
cdr3_nt: TGTGCCAGCAGTAGACTAGCGGGCAATGAGCAGTTCTTC

v_call: TRBV7-2
clone_size: -
d_call: TRBD2
j_call: TRBJ2-5
cdr3_aa: CASSLEPGLAGGTSGTQYF
cdr3_nt: TGTGCCAGCAGCTTAGAGCCGGGACTAGCGGGGGGGACCTCAGGGACCCAGTACTTC

v_call: TRBV7-9
clone_size: few
d_call: -
j_call: TRBJ2-2
cdr3_aa: CASSPGTSTGELFF
cdr3_nt: TGTGCCAGCAGCCCAGGGACCTCCACCGGGGAGCTGTTTTTT

v_call: TRBV2
clone_size: -
d_call: -
j_call: TRBJ2-5
cdr3_aa: CASTTGLGETQYF
cdr3_nt: TGTGCCAGCACCACGGGACTGGGAGAGACCCAGTACTTC

v_call: TRBV10-3
clone_size: -
d_call: -
j_call: TRBJ1-1
cdr3_aa: CAIRASSTEAFF
cdr3_nt: TGTGCCATCAGGGCATCGAGCACTGAAGCTTTCTTT

v_call: TRBV6-5
clone_size: few
d_call: -
j_call: TRBJ1-2
cdr3_aa: CASSYKGRSYGGYTF
cdr3_nt: TGTGCCAGCAGTTACAAGGGTCGTAGTTATGGTGGCTACACCTTC

v_call: TRBV20-1
clone_size: few
d_call: -
j_call: TRBJ2-3
cdr3_aa: CSARDDEGDGTDTQYF
cdr3_nt: TGCAGTGCTAGAGATGACGAAGGGGACGGCACAGATACGCAGTATTTT

v_call: TRBV12-3/TRBV12-4
clone_size: -
d_call: -
j_call: TRBJ1-3
cdr3_aa: CASSLPLGQISGNTIYF
cdr3_nt: TGTGCCAGCAGTTTACCCTTAGGACAGATCTCTGGAAACACCATATATTTT

v_call: TRBV18
clone_size: few
d_call: TRBD2
j_call: TRBJ2-7
cdr3_aa: CASSRFLAGASSYEQYF
cdr3_nt: TGTGCCAGCTCACGGTTCCTAGCGGGGGCAAGCTCCTACGAGCAGTACTTC

v_call: TRBV7-9
clone_size: few
d_call: -
j_call: TRBJ1-6
cdr3_aa: CASSLAGGSSPLHF
cdr3_nt: TGTGCCAGCAGCTTAGCAGGGGGTAGTTCACCCCTCCACTTT

v_call: TRBV9
clone_size: -
d_call: -
j_call: TRBJ2-5
cdr3_aa: CASGRGQETQYF
cdr3_nt: TGTGCCAGCGGACGTGGCCAAGAGACCCAGTACTTC

v_call: TRBV6-5
clone_size: -
d_call: -
j_call: TRBJ1-4
cdr3_aa: CASSYRPEGATNEKLFF
cdr3_nt: TGTGCCAGCAGTTATAGGCCGGAGGGTGCAACTAATGAAAAACTGTTTTTT

v_call: TRBV12-3/TRBV12-4
clone_size: few
d_call: -
j_call: TRBJ2-2
cdr3_aa: CASSLEETGELFF
cdr3_nt: TGTGCCAGCAGTTTAGAGGAGACCGGGGAGCTGTTTTTT

v_call: TRBV6-1
clone_size: -
d_call: -
j_call: TRBJ1-5
cdr3_aa: CASSELVGDQPQHF
cdr3_nt: TGTGCCAGCAGTGAATTAGTGGGGGATCAGCCCCAGCATTTT

v_call: TRBV9
clone_size: -
d_call: -
j_call: TRBJ1-4
cdr3_aa: CASSQGQLEKLFF
cdr3_nt: TGTGCCAGCAGCCAAGGACAGTTGGAAAAACTGTTTTTT

v_call: TRBV4-1
clone_size: many
d_call: -
j_call: TRBJ2-7
cdr3_aa: CASSPNPGTKISGEQYF
cdr3_nt: TGCGCCAGCAGCCCCAATCCCGGGACGAAGATCTCGGGTGAGCAGTACTTC

v_call: TRBV12-3/TRBV12-4
clone_size: -
d_call: TRBD2
j_call: TRBJ2-5
cdr3_aa: CASSRDTGTSPGREETQYF
cdr3_nt: TGTGCCAGCAGCCGGGACACCGGGACTAGCCCCGGGAGGGAGGAGACCCAGTACTTC

v_call: TRBV7-2
clone_size: -
d_call: -
j_call: TRBJ2-1
cdr3_aa: CASRRTLRNEQFF
cdr3_nt: TGTGCCAGCAGAAGGACACTGAGGAATGAGCAGTTCTTC